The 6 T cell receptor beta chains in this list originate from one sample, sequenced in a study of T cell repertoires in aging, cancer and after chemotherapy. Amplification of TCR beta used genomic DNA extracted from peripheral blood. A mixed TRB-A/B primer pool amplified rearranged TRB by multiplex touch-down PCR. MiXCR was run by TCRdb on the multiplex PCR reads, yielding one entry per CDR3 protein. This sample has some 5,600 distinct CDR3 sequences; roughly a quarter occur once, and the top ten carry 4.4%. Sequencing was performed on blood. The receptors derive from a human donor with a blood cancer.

Here the CDR3 DNA reads TGTGCCAGCAGTGGCCCGGAGGACAGGGGGGAGACCCAGTACTTC. Residues: CASSGPEDRGETQYF. The chain couples TRBV2 to TRBJ2-5; 10 bases match TRBD1. CDR3 length equals 15 residues. Germline loops: CDR1 SNHLY, CDR2 FYNNEI. With V trimmed by 4 bases and J by 5 bases, 7 bases remained unmatched.

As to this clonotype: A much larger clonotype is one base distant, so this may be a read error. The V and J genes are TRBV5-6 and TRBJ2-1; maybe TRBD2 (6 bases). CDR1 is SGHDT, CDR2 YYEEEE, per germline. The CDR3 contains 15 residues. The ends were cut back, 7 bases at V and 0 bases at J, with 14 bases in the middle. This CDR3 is CASSHGGNSYNEQFF. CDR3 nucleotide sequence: TGTGCCAGCTCCCATGGGGGGAACTCCTACAATGAGCAGTTCTTC.

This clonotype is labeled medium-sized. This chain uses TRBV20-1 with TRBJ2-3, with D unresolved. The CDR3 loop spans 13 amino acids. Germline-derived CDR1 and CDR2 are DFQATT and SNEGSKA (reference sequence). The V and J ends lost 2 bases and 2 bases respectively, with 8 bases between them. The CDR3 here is CSARPTNTDTQYF. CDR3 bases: TGCAGTGCTAGACCGACCAACACAGATACGCAGTATTTT.

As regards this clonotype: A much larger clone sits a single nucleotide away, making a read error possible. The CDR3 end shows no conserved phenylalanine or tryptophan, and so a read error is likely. CDR3 protein: CATAGGPTYEQYL. CDR3 nucleotides: TGTGCCACTGCGGGGGGGCCAACCTACGAGCAGTACTTA. This rearrangement joins TRBV6-1 to TRBJ2-7; 9 bases are a match to TRBD2. The CDR3 spans 13 residues. V lost 10 bases, J lost 2 bases, and 6 bases stayed unmatched. Germline values: CDR1 MNHNS, CDR2 SASEGT.

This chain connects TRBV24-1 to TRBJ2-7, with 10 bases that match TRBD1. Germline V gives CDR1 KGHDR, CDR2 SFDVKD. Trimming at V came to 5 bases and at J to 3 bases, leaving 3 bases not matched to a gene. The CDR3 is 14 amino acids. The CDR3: CATSGRDRGYEQYF. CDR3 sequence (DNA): TGTGCCACCAGTGGGCGGGACAGGGGCTACGAGCAGTACTTC.

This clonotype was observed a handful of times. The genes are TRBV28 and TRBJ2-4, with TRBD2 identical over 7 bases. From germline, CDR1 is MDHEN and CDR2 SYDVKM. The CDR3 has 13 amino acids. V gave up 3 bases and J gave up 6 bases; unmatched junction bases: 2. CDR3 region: CASSFWGGNIQYF. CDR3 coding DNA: TGTGCCAGCAGTTTTTGGGGGGGAAACATTCAGTACTTC. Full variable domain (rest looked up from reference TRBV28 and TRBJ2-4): DVKVTQSSRYLVKRTGEKVFLECVQDMDHENMFWYRQDPGLGLRLIYFSYDVKMKEKGDIPEGYSVSREKKERFSLILESASTNQTSMYLCASSFWGGNIQYFGAGTRLSVL.